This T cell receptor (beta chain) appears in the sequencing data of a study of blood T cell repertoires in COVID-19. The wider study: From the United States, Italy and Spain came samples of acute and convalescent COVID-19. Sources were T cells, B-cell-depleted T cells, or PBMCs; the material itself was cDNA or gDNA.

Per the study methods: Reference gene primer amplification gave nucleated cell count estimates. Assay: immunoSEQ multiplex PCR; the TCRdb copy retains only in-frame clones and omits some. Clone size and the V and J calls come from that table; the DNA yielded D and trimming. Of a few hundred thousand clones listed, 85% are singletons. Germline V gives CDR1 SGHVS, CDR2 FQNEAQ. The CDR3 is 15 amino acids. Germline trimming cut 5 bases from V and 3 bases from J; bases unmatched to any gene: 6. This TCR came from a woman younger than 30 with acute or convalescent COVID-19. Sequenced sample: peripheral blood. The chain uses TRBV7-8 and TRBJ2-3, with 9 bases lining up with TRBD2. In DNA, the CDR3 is TGTGCCAGCAGCCCTGGACTAGCGACGACAGATACGCAGTATTTT. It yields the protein CASSPGLATTDTQYF.